These 14 T cell receptor beta chains originate from one sample sequenced in a study of persistence of HIV-infected CD4 T cells (TCRdb year 2020). For these receptors, no antigen is known. The immunoSEQ hsTCRB assay version 4, run in survey mode, was used to sequence TCRbeta repertoires from genomic DNA. The immuneACCESS repertoire file appears here via TCRdb, limited to in-frame rearrangements. These files lack a portion of the clones; in checked studies, under half of the deficit traces to unresolved V genes, and the cause of the others is not known. The sample contains some 39,000 clones, about 81% of them found a single time. Around 0.88% of the sample is held by the ten biggest clonotypes. Sample treatment or condition, as interpreted from the label and publication: suppressive antiretroviral therapy. A pool of overlapping 15-mer peptides from HIV-1 Gag, at around 1 ug per peptide per mL, was used to stimulate the cells. Nonresponding CD40L-negative CD69-negative CD45RO-high memory CD4+ T cells were sorted as memory populations depleted of antigen-responding cells.

The specimen comprised cultured CD4+ T cells from PBMCs, sampled from a patient who received antiretroviral therapy. The intended sense of this specimen's cell subset or site label: CD40L-CD69- CD45RO-high memory CD4 T cells not responding to Gag peptides. The origin of the receptors is an adult with HIV. The donor label of this sample is uncertain.

This clone was detected only once. The rearrangement uses TRBV28 and TRBJ1-3; maybe TRBD1 (5 bases). The germline CDR1 and CDR2 sequences are MDHEN and SYDVKM. The CDR3 totals 14 residues. The V end was cut by 6 bases, the J end by 2 bases, with 11 bases between. The CDR3, as DNA: TGTGCCAGCAGGGCCGCGGGGGCTGGAAACACCATATATTTT. Amino acid sequence: CASRAAGAGNTIYF.

This sequence joins TRBV12-3 or TRBV12-4 and TRBJ1-5; D might be TRBD1 (6 bases). V was clipped by 5 bases and J by 3 bases, with 8 bases between them. This CDR3 is 13 amino acids long. The CDR3 bases are TGTGCCAGCAGTGGGGGGCTCAATCAGCCCCAGCATTTT. Its translation: CASSGGLNQPQHF.

V and J are TRBV10-1 and TRBJ2-3, with 8 positions matching TRBD2. This CDR3 is 15 amino acids long. The germline V gene has CDR1 WNHNN and CDR2 SYGVQD (reference sequence). Unmatched junction bases numbered 3, after V lost 2 bases and J lost 2 bases. The CDR3 DNA is TGCGCCAGCAGTGAGACTAGCGGTCCCACAGATACGCAGTATTTT. As protein: CASSETSGPTDTQYF.

In this sample, this clone turned up once. CDR3 sequence (DNA): TGTGCCTGGAGGGCCACAACCGGGACAGGTTCGAGGGGTCAGCCCCAGCATTTT. It encodes CAWRATTGTGSRGQPQHF. The chain links TRBV30 to TRBJ1-5; 8 bases agree with TRBD1. Germline V lookup: CDR1 GTSNPN, CDR2 SVGIG (reference sequence). CDR3 length equals 18 residues. V shed 3 bases, J shed 6 bases, and the junction held 19 bases outside the gene matches. The whole variable domain, remainder taken from reference TRBV30 and TRBJ1-5, is SQTIHQWPATLVQPVGSPLSLECTVEGTSNPNLYWYRQAAGRGLQLLFYSVGIGQISSEVPQNLSASRPQDRQFILSSKKLLLSDSGFYLCAWRATTGTGSRGQPQHFGDGTRLSIL.

The chain recombines TRBV6-5 with TRBJ1-4; a weak D match, TRBD1 (5 bases). Trimming shortened V by 2 bases and J by 0 bases, and 7 bases separated the two germline ends. Germline V CDR1 and CDR2: MNHEY, SVGAGI. This CDR3 comprises 15 residues. In DNA, the CDR3 is TGTGCCAGCAGTTACGGGGGTTCAACTAATGAAAAACTGTTTTTT. It translates to CASSYGGSTNEKLFF.

In this sample, this clone turned up a few times. This chain connects TRBV5-6 to TRBJ1-1, with no clear D. The V and J ends lost 2 bases and 3 bases respectively, with 14 bases between them. The CDR3 totals 15 residues. CDR1 SGHDT and CDR2 YYEEEE come from the germline V gene. CDR3 residues: CASSFPGGGDTEAFF. Written as DNA, the CDR3 is TGTGCCAGCAGCTTTCCCGGTGGAGGAGACACTGAAGCTTTCTTT. Full variable domain (remainder filled in from reference TRBV5-6 and TRBJ1-1): DAGVTQSPTHLIKTRGQQVTLRCSPKSGHDTVSWYQQALGQGPQFIFQYYEEEERQRGNFPDRFSGHQFPNYSSELNVNALLLGDSALYLCASSFPGGGDTEAFFGQGTRLTVV.

The chain recombines TRBV19 with TRBJ2-3; 8 nucleotides line up with TRBD2. J was trimmed by 1 base and V by 3 bases; bases with no gene match: 12. The CDR3 is 18 residues long. The V gene's germline CDR1 is LNHDA and CDR2 SQIVND (reference sequence). This chain's CDR3 is CASSMRAGGLTRTDTQYF. For the CDR3, the DNA is TGTGCCAGTAGTATGCGGGCGGGGGGCCTCACGCGCACAGATACGCAGTATTTT.

The V call is TRBV12-3 or TRBV12-4, the J call TRBJ1-5; TRBD1 agrees at 8 bases. The length of the CDR3 is 13 residues. J lost 4 bases, V lost 5 bases, and 1 base had no gene match. This CDR3 is CASSQGANQPQHF. The CDR3, as DNA: TGTGCCAGCAGTCAGGGGGCTAATCAGCCCCAGCATTTT.

The rearrangement joins TRBV10-1 to TRBJ2-3; possibly TRBD2 for D (5 bases). This CDR3 comprises 15 residues. Per the germline V gene, CDR1 is WNHNN and CDR2 is SYGVQD (reference sequence). The V and J ends lost 3 bases and 3 bases respectively, with 13 bases between them. The CDR3 DNA follows: TGCGCCAGCAGTGAAATACTAGGCGCGACAGATACGCAGTATTTT. Protein sequence: CASSEILGATDTQYF.

This chain joins TRBV7-3 and TRBJ2-2; D is possibly TRBD1 or TRBD2 (5 bases each). The CDR3 is made up of 15 amino acids. V was cut by 5 bases and J by 7 bases, with 17 bases left in between. Germline CDR1 reads SGHTA; CDR2 reads FQGTGA. The CDR3 loop is CASSLDLGEIGELFF. The CDR3 coding sequence is TGTGCCAGCAGCCTTGATTTAGGGGAGATCGGGGAGCTGTTTTTT.

This chain uses TRBV6-1 with TRBJ2-6; either TRBD1 or TRBD2 may supply D (5 bases each). Germline values: CDR1 MNHNS, CDR2 SASEGT. This CDR3 has 16 amino acids. V shed 0 bases and J shed 1 base, with 7 bases lying between them. CDR3 in DNA: TGTGCCAGCAGTGAAGCTTGGGGGTCTGGGGCCAACGTCCTGACTTTC. Its translation is CASSEAWGSGANVLTF.

The CDR3: CAWSQAGENIQYF. As DNA, the CDR3 is TGTGCCTGGAGTCAAGCGGGGGAAAACATTCAGTACTTC. V and J are TRBV30 and TRBJ2-4, with 8 bases matching TRBD2. The CDR3 loop spans 13 amino acids. Germline V gene lookup returns CDR1 GTSNPN and CDR2 SVGIG (reference sequence). V lost 2 bases to trimming and J lost 5 bases; unmatched junction nucleotides: 2.

The chain couples TRBV5-6 to TRBJ1-6; 7 nucleotides agree with TRBD1. Per the germline V gene, CDR1 is SGHDT and CDR2 is YYEEEE. V lost 2 bases to trimming and J lost 8 bases; unmatched junction nucleotides: 7. This CDR3 contains 15 residues. CDR3 in amino acids: CASSFLDRADSPLHF. In DNA form, the CDR3 reads TGTGCCAGCAGCTTTTTAGACAGGGCTGATTCACCCCTCCACTTT.

This rearrangement joins TRBV6-5 to TRBJ2-3; weak D call: TRBD2 (5 bases). The CDR3 loop spans 15 amino acids. Per the germline V gene, CDR1 is MNHEY and CDR2 is SVGAGI. V was clipped by 7 bases and J by 6 bases, with 20 bases between them. In nucleotides, the CDR3 is TGTGCCAGCACCCTGGGATACGGGAACTCGGATACGCAGTATTTT. Its protein is CASTLGYGNSDTQYF.